The source of this T cell receptor (beta chain) is a study of shared clonotypes between healthy human individuals. Generated by immunoSEQ multiplex PCR, the TCRdb table keeps only in-frame clones and is missing some. The sample lists about 1 million clones; around 78% were seen once. Study conclusions and caveats: It was the non-shared clonotypes that had lower generation probabilities than clonotypes shared by all four donors.

V lost 8 bases, J lost 7 bases, and 24 bases stayed unmatched. Germline V gene sequence: CDR1 MNHEY, CDR2 SMNVEV (reference sequence). The CDR3 covers 19 residues. A word on this clone: Its antigen is unknown.

The sequence was collected from a man younger than 35 in good health. Some clones in this sample may be carry-over from other donors' samples. The rearrangement links TRBV27 to TRBJ2-7, with 12 bases lining up with TRBD2. Material for sequencing was memory CD4+ T cells from PBMCs. Subset given: CD45RA-negative fraction. In DNA, the CDR3 is TGTGCCAGCTGCCCCAGTTCCCGTTTCCTAGCGGGAGGGCCAGGGGAGCAGTACTTC. Translated: CASCPSSRFLAGGPGEQYF.